This T cell receptor beta chain comes out of a study of early T cells in non-severe SARS-CoV-2 infection. The overall study: The authors sequenced bulk RNA from unsorted whole blood, leaving chains unpaired.

Each single cDNA molecule received a unique molecular identifier. TCRdb reprocessed the 5' RACE reads via MiXCR and lists one record per CDR3 protein. The repertoire holds nearly 45,000 distinct CDR3 sequences, with about 9.9% as singletons. Trimming took 6 bases from V and 2 from J; bases not matched to a gene: 7. The CDR3 runs to 13 residues. The germline V gene encodes CDR1 DFQATT and CDR2 SNEGSKA (reference sequence). This clonotype was detected only a few times. Antigen: not known. Findings of the study overall: Sequences matched to VDJdb favored anti-spike CD8 responses, while private and CD4 specificities were missed.

The clonotype originates from an adult who was a healthcare worker with PCR-confirmed SARS-CoV-2 infection or an uninfected control (not recorded which). The genes are TRBV20-1 and TRBJ2-7, with 7 positions matching TRBD1. What was sequenced was whole blood. The CDR3 DNA reads as TGCAGTGCAAGAACAGGGGTCGCCTACGAGCAGTACTTC. Translated: CSARTGVAYEQYF.